One sample yielded the 26 T cell receptor beta chains listed below, sequenced in a study of blood T cell repertoires in COVID-19. Profiled with immunoSEQ multiplex PCR; TCRdb holds only in-frame clones, not every one. This sample has about 120,000 clones; approximately 87% occur once, and the top ten carry more than 2%. Sample: peripheral blood. The receptors stem from a woman between 50 and 59 years old with acute or convalescent COVID-19.

The chain joins TRBV19 to TRBJ2-7; 8 bases are shared with TRBD1. V lost 3 bases to trimming and J lost 2 bases; unmatched junction nucleotides: 6. Germline assignment: CDR1 LNHDA and CDR2 SQIVND (reference sequence). This CDR3 has 15 residues. The CDR3 DNA is TGTGCCAGTAGTATGTACCAGGGGGCCACCTACGAGCAGTACTTC. Its protein product is CASSMYQGATYEQYF.

The V call is TRBV27, the J call TRBJ1-4, with D possibly matching TRBD1 (5 bases). V was clipped by 6 bases and J by 8 bases, with 16 bases between them. Germline CDR1 and CDR2: MNHEY and SMNVEV (reference sequence). This CDR3 comprises 14 residues. As DNA, the CDR3 is TGTGCCAGCAGCCACGTGGGGGGTCAGGAAAAACTGTTTTTT. Translating it yields CASSHVGGQEKLFF.

The CDR3 region is CASSLAYEQYF. The CDR3 bases are TGTGCCAGCAGCTTGGCATACGAGCAGTACTTC. The chain has TRBV5-6 and TRBJ2-7, with no clear D. The CDR3 contains 11 residues. V was pared by 0 bases and J by 4 bases, with 2 bases between. CDR1 is SGHDT, CDR2 YYEEEE, per germline.

This clone came up a few times. V is TRBV6-5 and J is TRBJ1-2; the match to TRBD1 covers 9 bases. Unmatched junction bases numbered 7, after V lost 7 bases and J lost 7 bases. The CDR3 contains 13 residues. The germline V gene encodes CDR1 MNHEY and CDR2 SVGAGI. CDR3 nucleotides: TGTGCCAGCAAAAGGACAGGGGATGCTGGCTACACCTTC. It yields the protein CASKRTGDAGYTF.

The gene calls are TRBV3-1 (or the pseudogene TRBV3-2) and TRBJ2-7; 8 bases match TRBD2. V was clipped by 4 bases and J by 12 bases; unmatched bases: 14. The V gene's germline CDR1 is LGHDT and CDR2 YNNKEL (reference sequence). The CDR3 length is 14 residues. This chain's CDR3 is CASSRLATSGSLYF. The CDR3 bases are TGTGCCAGCAGCCGGCTGGCTACAAGCGGGAGTTTGTACTTC.

This clone was found a few times. The rearrangement links TRBV7-2 to TRBJ1-6; no firm D call. The CDR3 is made up of 14 amino acids. The V end was cut by 3 bases, the J end by 7 bases, with 10 bases between. Germline V gene data show CDR1 as SGHTA and CDR2 as FQGNSA. In DNA form, the CDR3 reads TGTGCCAGCAGCTTTGGGCAGGAAAATTCACCCCTCCACTTT. Translation: CASSFGQENSPLHF. Looking up the rest from reference TRBV7-2 and TRBJ1-6 gives the full variable domain: GAGVSQSPSNKVTEKGKDVELRCDPISGHTALYWYRQSLGQGLEFLIYFQGNSAPDKSGLPSDRFSAERTGGSVSTLTIQRTQQEDSAVYLCASSFGQENSPLHFGNGTRLTVT.

V and J are TRBV18 and TRBJ2-7; 8 bases are a match to TRBD1. The CDR3 covers 14 residues. Germline-derived CDR1 and CDR2 are KGHSH and LQKENI. After removal of 3 bases from V and 7 bases from J, the junction contained 8 bases not matched to a gene. Here the CDR3 DNA reads TGTGCCAGCTCACCCGGGACAGGTCGCTGGGAGCAGTACTTC. It codes for CASSPGTGRWEQYF.

The chain employs TRBV2 and TRBJ1-2; D might be TRBD1 (5 bases). Trimming took 11 bases from V and 4 from J, leaving 20 bases between them. CDR1 and CDR2 (germline): SNHLY, FYNNEI. The CDR3 has 14 residues. The CDR3 DNA follows: TGTGCCGCGGGGCAGGCAAGAGACGGCTATGGCTACACCTTC. Residues: CAAGQARDGYGYTF.

The chain joins TRBV7-3 to TRBJ2-6; 8 nucleotides line up with TRBD2. This CDR3 comprises 18 residues. Germline V lookup: CDR1 SGHTA, CDR2 FQGTGA. The V gene end was trimmed by 5 bases and the J gene end by 4 bases; junction bases not matched to a gene: 13. CDR3 loop: CASSPPRGESAGANVLTF. CDR3 nucleotides: TGTGCCAGCAGCCCCCCGCGGGGGGAAAGTGCGGGGGCCAACGTCCTGACTTTC. Based on the CDR3 plus reference TRBV7-3 and TRBJ2-6, the full variable domain is GAGVSQTPSNKVTEKGKYVELRCDPISGHTALYWYRQSLGQGPEFLIYFQGTGAADDSGLPNDRFFAVRPEGSVSTLKIQRTERGDSAVYLCASSPPRGESAGANVLTFGAGSRLTVL.

The chain employs TRBV6-1 and TRBJ2-5; TRBD2 matches 13 bases. Germline values: CDR1 MNHNS, CDR2 SASEGT. This CDR3 comprises 16 residues. Trimming removed 3 bases from V and 3 bases from J; junction bases left unmatched: 4. The CDR3 region is CASSDGTSGVKETQYF. The CDR3 nucleotides are TGTGCCAGCAGTGACGGGACTAGCGGGGTTAAAGAGACCCAGTACTTC.

The rearrangement joins TRBV3-1 (or the pseudogene TRBV3-2) to TRBJ2-2, with D maybe TRBD2 (5 bases). The V gene's germline CDR1 is LGHDT and CDR2 YNNKEL (reference sequence). V was pared by 1 base and J by 1 base, with 7 bases between. This CDR3 spans 15 amino acids. CDR3 sequence reads: CASSQVAGNTGELFF. The CDR3, as DNA: TGTGCCAGCAGCCAAGTGGCGGGGAACACCGGGGAGCTGTTTTTT.

The gene calls are TRBV5-1 and TRBJ1-1; weak D call: TRBD1 (5 bases). V was clipped by 3 bases and J by 3 bases, with 12 bases between them. Looked up from germline, CDR1 is SGHRS and CDR2 is YFSETQ. CDR3 length: 14 amino acids. CDR3 DNA: TGCGCCAGCAGCTCAACAGGAATCGACACTGAAGCTTTCTTT. This gives the protein CASSSTGIDTEAFF.

The chain couples TRBV12-3 or TRBV12-4 to TRBJ2-1; D call uncertain. V was clipped by 4 bases and J by 6 bases, with 7 bases between them. The CDR3 is 12 residues long. Written as DNA, the CDR3 is TGTGCCAGCAGTTACGGCGGCAATGAGCAGTTCTTC. Protein: CASSYGGNEQFF.

The J gene is TRBJ1-2, the V gene TRBV19, with TRBD1 as a possible D gene (6 bases). Per the germline V gene, CDR1 is LNHDA and CDR2 is SQIVND (reference sequence). V was pared by 4 bases and J by 8 bases, with 14 bases between. The CDR3 loop spans 13 amino acids. The CDR3 here is CASSKQGFVGYTF. The CDR3 DNA is TGTGCCAGTAGTAAACAGGGATTCGTAGGCTACACCTTC.

The chain combines TRBV10-1 with TRBJ2-1; 9 bases are a match to TRBD2. The CDR3 loop spans 14 amino acids. Germline values: CDR1 WNHNN, CDR2 SYGVQD (reference sequence). J was trimmed by 9 bases and V by 3 bases; bases with no gene match: 6. Here the CDR3 reads CASSDSLAGAEQFF. As DNA, the CDR3 is TGCGCCAGCAGTGATTCCTTAGCGGGAGCTGAGCAGTTCTTC.

This clone appeared a few times. The V call is TRBV29-1, the J call TRBJ1-1, with 7 nucleotides matching TRBD1. The CDR3 has 12 residues. Germline V gene data show CDR1 as SQVTM and CDR2 as ANQGSEA. J was trimmed by 11 bases and V by 4 bases; bases with no gene match: 10. The CDR3 spells CSVAGQDGLAFF. The CDR3 coding sequence is TGCAGCGTTGCCGGACAGGACGGCCTCGCTTTCTTT.

The chain combines TRBV15 with TRBJ1-6, with D possibly being TRBD1 (5 bases). The CDR3 totals 14 residues. The germline V gene encodes CDR1 LNHNV and CDR2 YYDKDF (reference sequence). V lost 0 bases and J 9 bases, leaving 9 bases between the germline ends. The CDR3 loop reads CATSRDLGGSPLHF. In nucleotides, the CDR3 is TGTGCCACCAGCAGAGATCTGGGGGGTTCACCCCTCCACTTT. Based on the CDR3 plus reference TRBV15 and TRBJ1-6, the full variable domain is DAMVIQNPRYQVTQFGKPVTLSCSQTLNHNVMYWYQQKSSQAPKLLFHYYDKDFNNEADTPDNFQSRRPNTSFCFLDIRSPGLGDTAMYLCATSRDLGGSPLHFGNGTRLTVT.

As regards this clone: Within the sample, other DNA sequences also encode this same CDR3. The chain carries TRBV7-9 and TRBJ1-2, with D perhaps TRBD1 (6 bases). Germline V gives CDR1 SEHNR, CDR2 FQNEAQ (reference sequence). This CDR3 has 14 residues. Trimming shortened V by 1 base and J by 6 bases, and 12 bases separated the two germline ends. The CDR3 loop reads CASSLDRGSDGYTF. As DNA, the CDR3 is TGTGCCAGCAGCTTAGATAGGGGGTCGGATGGCTACACCTTC.

Worth noting for this clone: Other nucleotide sequences from this sample produce the same CDR3. This sequence joins TRBV30 and TRBJ2-7; D remains unclear. Trimming took 0 bases from V and 3 from J, leaving 6 bases between them. The germline gives CDR1 GTSNPN, CDR2 SVGIG (reference sequence). CDR3 length: 12 residues. CDR3 DNA: TGTGCCTGGAGTGTACGCGGCTACGAGCAGTACTTC. It specifies CAWSVRGYEQYF. The full variable domain, in which reference TRBV30 and TRBJ2-7 provide the parts outside the CDR3, is SQTIHQWPATLVQPVGSPLSLECTVEGTSNPNLYWYRQAAGRGLQLLFYSVGIGQISSEVPQNLSASRPQDRQFILSSKKLLLSDSGFYLCAWSVRGYEQYFGPGTRLTVT.

The chain combines TRBV7-2 with TRBJ1-3; D is undetermined. V was cut by 5 bases and J by 0 bases, with 11 bases left in between. The germline V gene has CDR1 SGHTA and CDR2 FQGNSA. This CDR3 is 15 amino acids long. Written as DNA, the CDR3 is TGTGCCAGCAGCCGCTGGGCAGACTCTGGAAACACCATATATTTT. As protein: CASSRWADSGNTIYF. Looking up the rest from reference TRBV7-2 and TRBJ1-3 gives the full variable domain: GAGVSQSPSNKVTEKGKDVELRCDPISGHTALYWYRQSLGQGLEFLIYFQGNSAPDKSGLPSDRFSAERTGGSVSTLTIQRTQQEDSAVYLCASSRWADSGNTIYFGEGSWLTVV.

V gene TRBV2 combines with J gene TRBJ1-6, with D unresolved. Per germline, CDR1 SNHLY and CDR2 FYNNEI. CDR3 length: 13 residues. The V gene lost 6 bases and the J gene lost 8 bases, with 11 bases spanning the gap. CDR3 DNA: TGTGCCAGCAGACCGGGGTCGTATTCACCCCTCCACTTT. This gives the protein CASRPGSYSPLHF.

The chain joins TRBV19 to TRBJ2-3; D possibly corresponds to TRBD1 (6 bases). This CDR3 spans 13 amino acids. The germline CDR1 and CDR2 sequences are LNHDA and SQIVND (reference sequence). V was pared by 7 bases and J by 0 bases, with 8 bases between. The CDR3: CASNRASTDTQYF. CDR3 coding DNA: TGTGCCAGTAACAGGGCCAGCACAGATACGCAGTATTTT. Full variable domain (outside the CDR3, taken from reference TRBV19 and TRBJ2-3): DGGITQSPKYLFRKEGQNVTLSCEQNLNHDAMYWYRQDPGQGLRLIYYSQIVNDFQKGDIAEGYSVSREKKESFPLTVTSAQKNPTAFYLCASNRASTDTQYFGPGTRLTVL.

The chain employs TRBV23-1 and TRBJ2-3, with TRBD1 matching over 7 bases. TRBV23-1 is designated an ORF whose function remains uncertain. The CDR3 is made up of 16 amino acids. V gave up 4 bases and J gave up 7 bases; unmatched junction bases: 14. CDR3: CASSLRPETGIYTQYF. CDR3 DNA: TGCGCCAGCAGTCTTCGGCCGGAGACAGGGATATATACGCAGTATTTT.

About this clone itself: This same CDR3 is encoded by further DNA sequences in the sample. The CDR3 protein is CASSRDRGGYGYTF. Here the CDR3 DNA reads TGTGCCAGCAGCAGAGACAGGGGTGGATATGGCTACACCTTC. The chain joins TRBV9 to TRBJ1-2; 8 bases fit TRBD1. There are 14 residues in the CDR3. V trimming: 4 bases; J trimming: 5 bases; junction bases outside the gene matches: 7. CDR1 and CDR2 (germline): SGDLS, YYNGEE.

In this sample, this clone turned up a few times. This chain links TRBV18 with TRBJ1-2, with TRBD1 identical over 10 bases. CDR3 length: 16 amino acids. V dropped 5 bases and J dropped 4; count of bases not matched to a gene: 10. Germline loops: CDR1 KGHSH, CDR2 LQKENI. This CDR3 is CASSALETGGIYGYTF. The CDR3 nucleotides are TGTGCCAGCTCAGCCTTGGAGACAGGGGGCATCTATGGCTACACCTTC.

V is TRBV7-9 and J is TRBJ2-5; D is unresolved. This CDR3 is built from 12 residues. CDR1 SEHNR and CDR2 FQNEAQ come from the germline V gene (reference sequence). With 3 bases removed from V and 4 bases from J, the gap between germline ends came to 6 bases. The DNA for the CDR3 is TGTGCCAGCAGCTTTGAGCGAGAGACCCAGTACTTC. It translates to CASSFERETQYF.